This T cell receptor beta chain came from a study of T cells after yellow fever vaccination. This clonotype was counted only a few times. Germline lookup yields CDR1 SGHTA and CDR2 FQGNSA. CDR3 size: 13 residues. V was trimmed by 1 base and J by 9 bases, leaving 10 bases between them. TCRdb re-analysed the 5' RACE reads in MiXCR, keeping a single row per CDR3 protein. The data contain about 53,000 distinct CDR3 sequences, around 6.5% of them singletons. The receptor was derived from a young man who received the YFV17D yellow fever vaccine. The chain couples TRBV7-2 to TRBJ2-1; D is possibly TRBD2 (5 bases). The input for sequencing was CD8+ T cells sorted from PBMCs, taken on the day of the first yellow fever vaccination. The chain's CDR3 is CASSLGSGIEQFF. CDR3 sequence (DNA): TGTGCCAGCAGCTTAGGGTCCGGGATTGAGCAGTTCTTC.